Listed here are 27 T cell receptor beta chains from one sample, sequenced in a study of OX40 agonist ivuxolimab in advanced cancers. The protocol was immunoSEQ multiplex PCR, while the TCRdb copy is restricted to in-frame clones and leaves out a portion. Found here are tens of thousands of clones, about 89% of them singletons; the top ten hold about 0.52%. The starting material was CD4+ or CD8+ T cells sorted from blood, obtained in a trial of the OX40 agonist ivuxolimab. These receptors were obtained from an adult with an advanced solid tumor such as melanoma, head and neck, liver or kidney cancer.

J is TRBJ2-7 and V is TRBV23-1; 9 positions match TRBD1. TRBV23-1 is sorted into the ORF group, with uncertain function. Trimming took 4 bases from V and 2 from J; bases not matched to a gene: 9. The CDR3 is 16 amino acids. The CDR3 region is CASSPIPGTGPYEQYF. Here the CDR3 DNA reads TGCGCCAGCAGTCCGATCCCCGGGACAGGGCCCTACGAGCAGTACTTC.

The rearrangement joins TRBV7-2 to TRBJ2-2; D may correspond to TRBD1 or TRBD2 (5 bases each). Trimming left V 5 bases short and J 6 bases short, with 10 bases between. CDR1 is SGHTA, CDR2 FQGNSA, per germline. This CDR3 contains 13 residues. The CDR3 DNA sequence: TGTGCCAGCAGCCCGGGGCCGCCCGGGGAGCTGTTTTTT. It is translated as CASSPGPPGELFF.

This rearrangement joins TRBV6-1 to TRBJ2-1, with D perhaps matching TRBD2 (5 bases). Germline V gene lookup returns CDR1 MNHNS and CDR2 SASEGT. There are 15 residues in the CDR3. Trimming stripped 0 bases from V and 9 bases from J, with 15 bases between. This chain's CDR3 is CASSEALRDGGEQFF. CDR3 sequence (DNA): TGTGCCAGCAGTGAAGCGCTTCGGGATGGCGGTGAGCAGTTCTTC.

This clone was counted only a few times. The chain joins TRBV19 to TRBJ1-1; tentative D call: TRBD1 (5 bases). This CDR3 is built from 14 residues. Germline V gives CDR1 LNHDA, CDR2 SQIVND (reference sequence). V lost 0 bases and J lost 6, with 11 bases in between. The CDR3: CASSIDLSRAEAFF. CDR3 nucleotides: TGTGCCAGTAGTATAGATCTATCCAGGGCTGAAGCTTTCTTT.

This clone was observed a handful of times. The chain is built from TRBV14 and TRBJ1-2; a possible D gene is TRBD1 (5 bases). V lost 4 bases and J 4 bases, leaving 16 bases between the germline ends. The CDR3 length is 15 residues. Germline assignment: CDR1 SGHDN and CDR2 FVKESK. The CDR3, as DNA: TGTGCCAGCAGCCCGGGACCGCCGAGGGTCTATGGCTACACCTTC. Translation gives CASSPGPPRVYGYTF.

The chain uses TRBV19 and TRBJ2-7; a weak D match, TRBD2 (6 bases). CDR1 and CDR2 from the germline V gene are LNHDA and SQIVND (reference sequence). The CDR3 totals 15 residues. V lost 6 bases to trimming and J lost 3 bases, with 18 bases between them. CDR3: CASSPFSSGSYEQYF. The CDR3 nucleotides are TGTGCCAGTAGCCCCTTCTCATCCGGGAGCTACGAGCAGTACTTC. The variable domain in full, with the rest retrieved from reference TRBV19 and TRBJ2-7, is DGGITQSPKYLFRKEGQNVTLSCEQNLNHDAMYWYRQDPGQGLRLIYYSQIVNDFQKGDIAEGYSVSREKKESFPLTVTSAQKNPTAFYLCASSPFSSGSYEQYFGPGTRLTVT.

The chain is built from TRBV28 and TRBJ1-4; D is ambiguous. V lost 6 bases to trimming and J lost 3 bases, with 2 bases between them. There are 11 residues in the CDR3. Germline V CDR1 and CDR2: MDHEN, SYDVKM. CDR3 in DNA: TGTGCCAGCAGCCCTAATGAAAAACTGTTTTTT. The encoded protein is CASSPNEKLFF.

The chain has TRBV18 and TRBJ2-5; 13 bases agree with TRBD2. V shed 0 bases and J 5 bases; nucleotides not matched to a gene: 12. The CDR3 is 19 amino acids. Looked up from germline, CDR1 is KGHSH and CDR2 is LQKENI. CDR3 loop: CASSPPPRTSGRRKETQYF. The CDR3 DNA is TGTGCCAGCTCACCACCCCCAAGGACTAGCGGGAGAAGGAAGGAGACCCAGTACTTC.

V gene TRBV5-1 combines with J gene TRBJ2-1; D is ambiguous. The CDR3 sequence is 16 residues long. Trimming removed 4 bases at V and 0 bases at J, with 14 bases between. Germline-derived CDR1 and CDR2 are SGHRS and YFSETQ. The CDR3 is CASSPSEANSYNEQFF. The DNA of the CDR3 is TGCGCCAGCAGCCCTTCCGAGGCTAACTCCTACAATGAGCAGTTCTTC.

This chain connects TRBV2 to TRBJ2-7; 15 bases are a match to TRBD2. V gave up 4 bases and J gave up 7 bases; unmatched junction bases: 5. The CDR3 sequence is 15 residues long. The germline V gene encodes CDR1 SNHLY and CDR2 FYNNEI. The CDR3 loop is CASSASGTSGREQYF. The CDR3 nucleotides read TGTGCCAGCAGTGCCTCCGGGACTAGCGGGAGGGAGCAGTACTTC.

J is TRBJ1-4 and V is TRBV19; possible D gene TRBD1, 5 bases. Germline lookup yields CDR1 LNHDA and CDR2 SQIVND (reference sequence). CDR3 length equals 15 residues. Trimming removed 4 bases from V and 5 bases from J, with 14 bases in between. CDR3 protein: CASSTPGRQNEKLFF. The CDR3 DNA sequence: TGTGCCAGTAGTACCCCCGGCAGACAGAATGAAAAACTGTTTTTT. Filled out from reference TRBV19 and TRBJ1-4, the complete variable domain reads DGGITQSPKYLFRKEGQNVTLSCEQNLNHDAMYWYRQDPGQGLRLIYYSQIVNDFQKGDIAEGYSVSREKKESFPLTVTSAQKNPTAFYLCASSTPGRQNEKLFFGSGTQLSVL.

This rearrangement joins TRBV7-2 to TRBJ1-1; TRBD1 matches 7 bases. From germline, CDR1 is SGHTA and CDR2 FQGNSA. V lost 0 bases, J lost 4 bases, and 2 bases stayed unmatched. CDR3 size: 14 residues. CDR3 residues: CASSLARGSTEAFF. The DNA for the CDR3 is TGTGCCAGCAGCTTAGCCAGGGGGAGCACTGAAGCTTTCTTT.

The V gene is TRBV19, the J gene TRBJ1-2; a possible D gene is TRBD1 (5 bases). Germline V gene sequence: CDR1 LNHDA, CDR2 SQIVND (reference sequence). CDR3 size: 15 residues. V was cut by 6 bases and J by 8 bases, with 22 bases left in between. The CDR3 nucleotides are TGTGCCAGTAGGGACTTCCGGGACGCCCACGGGGGCTACACCTTC. Translation: CASRDFRDAHGGYTF. The full variable domain, in which reference TRBV19 and TRBJ1-2 provide the parts outside the CDR3, is DGGITQSPKYLFRKEGQNVTLSCEQNLNHDAMYWYRQDPGQGLRLIYYSQIVNDFQKGDIAEGYSVSREKKESFPLTVTSAQKNPTAFYLCASRDFRDAHGGYTFGSGTRLTVV.

The chain uses TRBV7-2 and TRBJ2-3; D may be TRBD1 or TRBD2 (5 bases each). This CDR3 has 16 amino acids. The V and J ends lost 0 bases and 2 bases respectively, with 12 bases between them. The germline gives CDR1 SGHTA, CDR2 FQGNSA. CDR3 sequence reads: CASSLAGGAATDTQYF. CDR3 nucleotides: TGTGCCAGCAGCTTAGCTGGGGGAGCGGCCACAGATACGCAGTATTTT.

This clone was found once. The chain combines TRBV7-2 with TRBJ1-2; TRBD1 is a possible D gene (6 bases). The CDR3 is 16 residues long. Germline V lookup: CDR1 SGHTA, CDR2 FQGNSA. Trimming cost V 5 bases and J 3 bases, with 19 bases left between them. The CDR3 nucleotides read TGTGCCAGCAGCCGCTCACAGGGCCGGGAGGACTATGGCTACACCTTC. Amino acids: CASSRSQGREDYGYTF. Full variable domain (missing parts from reference TRBV7-2 and TRBJ1-2): GAGVSQSPSNKVTEKGKDVELRCDPISGHTALYWYRQSLGQGLEFLIYFQGNSAPDKSGLPSDRFSAERTGGSVSTLTIQRTQQEDSAVYLCASSRSQGREDYGYTFGSGTRLTVV.

DNA for the CDR3: TGTGCCAGTAGTATATCCCCCCCCCGGGGCAGCTCCAATGAGCAGTTCTTC. This codes for CASSISPPRGSSNEQFF. The V gene is TRBV19, the J gene TRBJ2-1; either TRBD1 or TRBD2 may supply D (5 bases each). The length of the CDR3 is 17 residues. V lost 2 bases to trimming and J lost 6 bases, with 20 bases between them. The germline V gene encodes CDR1 LNHDA and CDR2 SQIVND (reference sequence).

V usage is TRBV2 and J usage is TRBJ2-3, with 15 nucleotides matching TRBD2. Germline V gives CDR1 SNHLY, CDR2 FYNNEI. V lost 5 bases and J lost 4; bases outside the gene matches: 4. CDR3 length equals 16 residues. CDR3 amino acids: CASSLRTSGGADTQYF. The CDR3 nucleotides are TGTGCCAGCAGTTTAAGGACTAGCGGGGGGGCAGATACGCAGTATTTT.

V gene TRBV29-1 combines with J gene TRBJ1-1; tentative D call: TRBD1 (6 bases). Trimming shortened V by 5 bases and J by 5 bases, and 15 bases separated the two germline ends. The CDR3 has 13 residues. Germline values: CDR1 SQVTM, CDR2 ANQGSEA. CDR3 sequence (DNA): TGCAGCGTTAGAGGGGCCGGACAGACTGAAGCTTTCTTT. It specifies CSVRGAGQTEAFF.

The chain employs TRBV6-1 and TRBJ1-2; D is undetermined. Germline V gives CDR1 MNHNS, CDR2 SASEGT. The CDR3 is made up of 13 amino acids. The ends were cut back, 8 bases at V and 5 bases at J, with 15 bases in the middle. CDR3: CASRAARGYGYTF. Written as DNA, the CDR3 is TGTGCCAGCCGAGCGGCGAGAGGGTATGGCTACACCTTC.

The gene calls are TRBV7-8 and TRBJ2-7; 11 positions agree with TRBD1. Looked up from germline, CDR1 is SGHVS and CDR2 is FQNEAQ. The CDR3 consists of 14 residues. V lost 5 bases to trimming and J lost 4 bases; unmatched junction nucleotides: 4. The CDR3 reads CASSPGQGEYEQYF. Written as DNA, the CDR3 is TGTGCCAGCAGCCCGGGACAGGGGGAATACGAGCAGTACTTC.

J is TRBJ1-4 and V is TRBV4-3; D remains ambiguous. Germline loops: CDR1 LGHNA, CDR2 YSLEER. The V end lost 4 bases, the J end lost 7 bases, and 19 bases lay between the germline ends. The CDR3 has 16 amino acids. The CDR3 protein is CASSLKGVAGPEKLFF. In nucleotides, the CDR3 is TGCGCCAGCAGCCTAAAGGGAGTGGCAGGCCCTGAAAAACTGTTTTTT.

The genes are TRBV7-2 and TRBJ2-7, with TRBD2 identical over 8 bases. Germline CDR1 is SGHTA and CDR2 is FQGNSA. The length of the CDR3 is 14 residues. V was clipped by 5 bases and J by 7 bases; unmatched bases: 10. The CDR3 DNA reads TGTGCCAGCAGCCCATTGGGGGCGGGGGGAGAGCAGTACTTC. This translates into CASSPLGAGGEQYF.

The CDR3 DNA follows: TGTGCCAGCAGCTTACGGCCAATCCTGGAGACCCAGTACTTC. Translation: CASSLRPILETQYF. The gene calls are TRBV7-6 and TRBJ2-5; D gene uncertain. CDR1 SGHVS and CDR2 FNYEAQ come from the germline V gene. The CDR3 has 14 residues. V was trimmed by 2 bases and J by 5 bases, leaving 12 bases between them.

V is TRBV30 and J is TRBJ1-3; tentatively, D is TRBD1 (5 bases). Trimming took off 1 base at V and 0 bases at J, with 13 bases between the two ends. In germline, CDR1 is GTSNPN, CDR2 SVGIG (reference sequence). This CDR3 is built from 16 residues. CDR3 coding DNA: TGTGCCTGGAGTGACCAAGGGGCTTTCTCTGGAAACACCATATATTTT. Residues: CAWSDQGAFSGNTIYF.

V is TRBV14 and J is TRBJ1-4, with 10 bases identical to TRBD1. After removal of 3 bases from V and 1 base from J, the junction contained 2 bases not matched to a gene. CDR1 is SGHDN, CDR2 FVKESK, per germline. The CDR3 has 16 residues. The CDR3 coding sequence is TGTGCCAGCAGCCAGAGGACAGGGGGAACTAATGAAAAACTGTTTTTT. Protein product: CASSQRTGGTNEKLFF. The complete variable domain, with remaining parts taken from reference TRBV14 and TRBJ1-4, reads EAGVTQFPSHSVIEKGQTVTLRCDPISGHDNLYWYRRVMGKEIKFLLHFVKESKQDESGMPNNRFLAERTGGTYSTLKVQPAELEDSGVYFCASSQRTGGTNEKLFFGSGTQLSVL.

The CDR3 is CSVDPGGSEQYF. The CDR3 DNA sequence: TGCAGCGTTGATCCAGGGGGGAGCGAGCAGTACTTC. This rearrangement joins TRBV29-1 to TRBJ2-7, with a possible D match to TRBD1 (7 bases). CDR3 length: 12 residues. Germline V gene sequence: CDR1 SQVTM, CDR2 ANQGSEA. V was shortened by 3 bases and J by 6 bases, with 12 bases between the two germline ends.

The rearrangement links TRBV27 to TRBJ1-1; 12 bases match TRBD1. The V gene end was trimmed by 6 bases and the J gene end by 2 bases; junction bases not matched to a gene: 13. Germline CDR1 MNHEY, CDR2 SMNVEV (reference sequence). This CDR3 is built from 18 residues. CDR3 region: CASRTPPGQGAGNTEAFF. The DNA for the CDR3 is TGTGCCAGCAGAACCCCCCCGGGACAGGGGGCTGGAAACACTGAAGCTTTCTTT.